This entry is about one T cell receptor (beta chain). This receptor's antigen is unknown. No per-base quality is available; no much larger clone lies one base away. Another Seattle source contributed samples from volunteer blood donors who had recovered from COVID-19. Whole blood was collected in K2EDTA tubes by collaborating institutions according to the institutions' own protocols. For TCRbeta analysis, collaborators shipped samples as frozen whole blood, isolated PBMCs, or DNA extracted from either of those sample types. This entry comes from a study of blood T cell repertoires in COVID-19 (TCRdb year 2020). Study-level background: Collaborator samples came from the United States, Italy and Spain and covered acute and convalescent phases of COVID-19. The material from the prospective study consisted of cDNA or gDNA derived from T cells, B-cell-depleted T cells, or PBMCs. The dataset comprised deeply sampled blood TCRbeta repertoires from subjects exposed to, actively infected with, or recovered from COVID-19. A freely available public database, intended as a resource for researchers studying the immune response to SARS-CoV-2, is where the repertoires were released. Samples were obtained from the ongoing ImmuneRACE study (first 160 participants) and from about 1,300 subjects provided by 6 global collaborators. Nearly every sample came with metadata listing a de-identified subject ID, COVID-19 status, age in years and sex. HLA class I and class II types, where available, came from metadata supplied by the sample provider rather than from assay-based typing.

TCRbeta CDR3 regions were amplified from genomic DNA using the immunoSEQ Assay, a bias-controlled multiplex PCR. Turning to the authors' computational methods: The number of nucleated cells in each sample was estimated from the amplification of reference gene primers within the assay. To quantify the absolute abundance of each unique TCRbeta CDR3 rearrangement, sequence reads were collapsed and filtered. For each sample, productive Simpson clonality was calculated as the square root of Simpson's diversity index across productive rearrangements. What TCRdb holds here is the immuneACCESS table cut down to in-frame rearrangements. Part of the clones is not present; checked against another copy, under half of the missing clones reflect an unresolved V gene, and the others are unexplained. V, J and clone size are taken as reported in that table, and D and trimming were inferred from the DNA itself. The sample table shows 280,000 or so clones, and 88% are seen once. The ten largest make up 5.5% to 7% of the sample.

Study-wide conclusions, independent of this receptor: The quantity of clinical and demographic metadata differed by source and by participant and was supplied without curation.

Trimming takes 3 bases off V and 1 base off J; junction bases not matched to a gene: 5. The germline V gene encodes CDR1 LNHDA and CDR2 SQIVND (reference sequence). The CDR3 contains 17 residues, cysteine and phenylalanine counted. This entry keeps only the CDR3 DNA: 51 bases, framed from base 1. The receptor's source is a woman aged 25 to 39 who had recovered from COVID-19. Sample: peripheral blood. The chain is made from TRBV19 and TRBJ2-2, with 10 junctional bases fitting TRBD2. The CDR3 protein is CASSILASGGNTGELFF. The nucleotide sequence reads as follows: TGTGCCAGTAGTATCCTCGCTAGCGGGGGGAACACCGGGGAGCTGTTTTTT.